The next 17 T cell receptor beta chains were all read from a single sample in a study of T cell changes during pregnancy in multiple sclerosis. Data came from immunoSEQ multiplex PCR; TCRdb stores just in-frame clones and leaves some out. The table records about 80,000 clones, about 91% of them present only once. The input for sequencing was peripheral blood, taken before pregnancy. The source is a female donor with multiple sclerosis, enrolled in a pregnancy study.

CDR3 DNA sequence: TGCGCCAGCAGCTCGACCGGGACAGGTATCGACGAGCAGTACTTC. This sequence encodes CASSSTGTGIDEQYF. The chain employs TRBV5-1 and TRBJ2-7, with 8 bases aligning to TRBD1. CDR1 and CDR2 from the germline V gene are SGHRS and YFSETQ. The CDR3 extends over 15 amino acids. After removal of 3 bases from V and 5 bases from J, the junction contained 10 bases not matched to a gene.

The chain carries TRBV7-2 and TRBJ2-5; D unresolved. CDR1 is SGHTA and CDR2 is FQGNSA in the germline V gene. The CDR3 is 13 amino acids. V was shortened by 1 base and J by 3 bases, with 6 bases between the two germline ends. The CDR3 sequence: CASSLDEEETQYF. CDR3 in DNA: TGTGCCAGCAGCTTAGACGAGGAAGAGACCCAGTACTTC.

The chain carries TRBV5-6 and TRBJ2-7; tentatively, D is TRBD2 (6 bases). The ends were cut back, 4 bases at V and 4 bases at J, with 18 bases in the middle. The CDR3 covers 15 residues. From germline, CDR1 is SGHDT and CDR2 YYEEEE. The CDR3 spells CASSPPGANSYEQYF. CDR3 bases: TGTGCCAGCAGCCCCCCGGGAGCCAATTCGTACGAGCAGTACTTC.

In its sample, this clone was seen once. The J gene is TRBJ1-1, the V gene TRBV13, with 11 bases identical to TRBD1. Germline V gene lookup returns CDR1 PRHDT and CDR2 FYEKMQ (reference sequence). The ends lost 5 bases at V and 7 bases at J; junction bases unmatched: 6. This CDR3 comprises 14 residues. DNA of the CDR3: TGTGCCAGCAGCCCGGGGACAGGGGGGATTGAAGCTTTCTTT. Protein: CASSPGTGGIEAFF.

As DNA, the CDR3 is TGTGCCTCAAGGGGAGGACTCGAGCAGTACTTC. This codes for CASRGGLEQYF. This chain links TRBV30 with TRBJ2-7; a possible D gene is TRBD2 (6 bases). CDR1 is GTSNPN, CDR2 SVGIG, per germline (reference sequence). This CDR3 is 11 amino acids long. The ends were cut back, 7 bases at V and 6 bases at J, with 13 bases in the middle.

This sequence joins TRBV9 and TRBJ1-3, with D uncertain. The CDR3 is made up of 16 amino acids. V lost 0 bases and J lost 3, with 13 bases in between. The germline CDR1 and CDR2 sequences are SGDLS and YYNGEE. CDR3 in amino acids: CASSVASNGYGNTIYF. The CDR3, as DNA: TGTGCCAGCAGCGTAGCGTCTAACGGGTATGGAAACACCATATATTTT. Full variable domain (outside the CDR3, taken from reference TRBV9 and TRBJ1-3): DSGVTQTPKHLITATGQRVTLRCSPRSGDLSVYWYQQSLDQGLQFLIQYYNGEERAKGNILERFSAQQFPDLHSELNLSSLELGDSALYFCASSVASNGYGNTIYFGEGSWLTVV.

This clone came up once. The rearrangement uses TRBV5-4 and TRBJ1-2; TRBD1 matches 7 bases. CDR1 and CDR2 (germline): SGHNT, YYREEE (reference sequence). Germline trimming cut 3 bases from V and 6 bases from J; bases unmatched to any gene: 5. The CDR3 is 13 amino acids. CDR3 residues: CASSWEGQDGYTF. CDR3 sequence (DNA): TGTGCCAGCAGCTGGGAAGGACAGGATGGCTACACCTTC.

The chain couples TRBV10-3 to TRBJ1-2; 7 nucleotides match TRBD1. Unmatched junction bases numbered 3, after V lost 0 bases and J lost 5 bases. CDR3 length: 14 amino acids. Germline V lookup: CDR1 ENHRY, CDR2 SYGVKD. CDR3 sequence (DNA): TGTGCCATCAGTGAGTCACAGGGGATGTATGGCTACACCTTC. Translating it yields CAISESQGMYGYTF.

The chain has TRBV5-6 and TRBJ1-6; D is perhaps TRBD1 (6 bases). Deletions cut 0 bases from V and 2 bases from J, with 12 bases between. CDR1 SGHDT and CDR2 YYEEEE come from the germline V gene. This CDR3 spans 17 amino acids. In DNA, the CDR3 is TGTGCCAGCAGCTTGGGAGAGGCAGGGGCCTATAATTCACCCCTCCACTTT. Translated: CASSLGEAGAYNSPLHF.

The chain is built from TRBV18 and TRBJ1-1; unclear D gene. Germline lookup yields CDR1 KGHSH and CDR2 LQKENI. This CDR3 is built from 12 residues. Trimming took off 4 bases at V and 5 bases at J, with 8 bases between the two ends. CDR3 loop: CASSRETTEAFF. The CDR3 DNA reads as TGTGCCAGCTCACGGGAGACGACTGAAGCTTTCTTT.

The chain carries TRBV6-5 and TRBJ2-1, with unresolved D. There are 12 residues in the CDR3. The germline V gene encodes CDR1 MNHEY and CDR2 SVGAGI. V was clipped by 6 bases and J by 7 bases, with 10 bases between them. CDR3 amino acids: CASRTRQNEQFF. The CDR3 DNA reads TGTGCCAGCAGAACCAGGCAGAATGAGCAGTTCTTC.

This chain connects TRBV27 to TRBJ2-7; the D gene is possibly TRBD2 (5 bases). Trimming pared 7 bases from V and 7 bases from J, leaving 14 bases between. The germline V gene has CDR1 MNHEY and CDR2 SMNVEV (reference sequence). This CDR3 region has 12 residues. CDR3 DNA: TGTGCCAGCAATTCCCCGAGAGGGGAGCAGTACTTC. Protein: CASNSPRGEQYF.

The gene calls are TRBV19 and TRBJ2-1; TRBD1 might be the D (5 bases). The CDR3 covers 13 residues. Per germline, CDR1 LNHDA and CDR2 SQIVND (reference sequence). V lost 7 bases, J lost 10 bases, and 17 bases lay in between. The CDR3 loop reads CASTPDSFEEQFF. The DNA for the CDR3 is TGTGCCAGTACCCCCGACAGTTTTGAGGAGCAGTTCTTC.

V usage is TRBV5-1 and J usage is TRBJ1-2, with D possibly being TRBD1 (5 bases). CDR3 size: 13 residues. Per the germline V gene, CDR1 is SGHRS and CDR2 is YFSETQ. V dropped 7 bases and J dropped 1 base, with 11 bases sitting between them. Here the CDR3 DNA reads TGCGCCAGCGCAACGGACATTAACTATGGCTACACCTTC. It translates to CASATDINYGYTF.

The rearrangement joins TRBV6-4 to TRBJ2-1; 9 nucleotides match TRBD1. V shed 4 bases, J shed 6 bases, and the junction held 4 bases outside the gene matches. Looked up from germline, CDR1 is MRHNA and CDR2 is SNTAGT. The CDR3 has 14 residues. In DNA form, the CDR3 reads TGTGCCAGCAGTGCCCTACAGGGGGCCAATGAGCAGTTCTTC. Its translation: CASSALQGANEQFF.

J is TRBJ1-4 and V is TRBV19; 7 bases are shared with TRBD1. The CDR3 runs 14 residues. After removal of 5 bases from V and 8 bases from J, the junction contained 8 bases not matched to a gene. Germline V gene lookup returns CDR1 LNHDA and CDR2 SQIVND (reference sequence). DNA for the CDR3: TGTGCCAGTAGTGACAGGGTCCTAAAGGAAAAACTGTTTTTT. This sequence encodes CASSDRVLKEKLFF.

V is TRBV5-6 and J is TRBJ1-2; D uncertain. The germline V gene encodes CDR1 SGHDT and CDR2 YYEEEE. The CDR3 is 13 amino acids. The V gene lost 0 bases and the J gene lost 8 bases, with 11 bases spanning the gap. The CDR3 DNA follows: TGTGCCAGCAGCTTGGTGCGGGAAGAGGGCTACACCTTC. Translated: CASSLVREEGYTF.